What follows is one T cell receptor (beta chain) and its context. Its specificity is unknown. This CDR3 region has 16 residues. CDR1 is LNHNV and CDR2 is YYDKDF in the germline V gene (reference sequence). V was trimmed by 4 bases and J by 1 base, leaving 17 bases between them. This entry comes from a study of T cell responses to AZD1222 COVID-19 vaccine. Clones were sequenced by immunoSEQ multiplex PCR, and TCRdb holds only the in-frame ones, with some missing. The sample includes roughly 120,000 clones, over 75% of them seen just once. Study-level points and caveats: With dominance at 160-218 and 743-854, vaccine-associated CD4 TCRs spanned spike. Seropositive status at baseline applied to only five or six AZD1222 recipients.

This sequence was found in an adult who received the AZD1222 COVID-19 vaccine. The sample in question was peripheral blood, obtained 28 days after the second AZD1222 dose. The chain has TRBV15 and TRBJ2-7; D is perhaps TRBD1 (6 bases). Here the CDR3 reads CATSIAWGRRSYEQYF. In DNA form, the CDR3 reads TGTGCCACCAGCATAGCTTGGGGGCGGCGGTCCTACGAGCAGTACTTC.